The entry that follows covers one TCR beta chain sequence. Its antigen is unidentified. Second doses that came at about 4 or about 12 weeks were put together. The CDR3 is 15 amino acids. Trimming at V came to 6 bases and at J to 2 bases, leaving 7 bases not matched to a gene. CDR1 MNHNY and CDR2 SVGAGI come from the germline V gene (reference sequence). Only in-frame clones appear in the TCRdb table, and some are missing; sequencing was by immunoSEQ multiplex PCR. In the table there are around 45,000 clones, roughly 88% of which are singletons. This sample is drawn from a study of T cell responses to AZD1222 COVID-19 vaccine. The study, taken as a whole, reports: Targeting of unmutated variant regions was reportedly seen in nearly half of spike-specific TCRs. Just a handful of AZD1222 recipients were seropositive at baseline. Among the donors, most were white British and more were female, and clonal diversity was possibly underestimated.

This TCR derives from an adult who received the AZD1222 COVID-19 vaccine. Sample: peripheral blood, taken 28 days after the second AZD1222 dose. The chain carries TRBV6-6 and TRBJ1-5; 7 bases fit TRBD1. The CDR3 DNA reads TGTGCCAGCAGCCTCCAGGGGGTTGGCAATCAGCCCCAGCATTTT. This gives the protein CASSLQGVGNQPQHF.